Listed below are T cell receptor beta chains from one sample, sequenced in a study of cytomegalovirus exposure and HLA in healthy donors. Sequencing was performed with immunoSEQ multiplex PCR; in TCRdb, only in-frame clones are kept and a portion is missing. This table has 55,000 to 70,000 clones, about four fifths appearing once. Source material: PBMCs. The receptor set was obtained from a woman aged 40 to 50 in good health and CMV-seronegative. Each CDR3 is given with its conserved first and last residue. The D gene is left open where the match is weak. Size tells how often a clone was seen (once, few, many) or the class of an expanded clone, and some rows leave it out.

V	size	J	D	CDR3	DNA
TRBV2	.	TRBJ1-1	.	CARPGRVGTEAFF	TGTGCCAGACCAGGGAGGGTGGGGACTGAAGCTTTCTTT
TRBV18	.	TRBJ2-3	TRBD2	CASLSSTSGTTDTQYF	TGTGCCAGCTTGAGCTCGACTAGCGGGACCACAGATACGCAGTATTTT
TRBV19	.	TRBJ2-6	.	CASIRSGANVLTF	TGTGCCAGTATCCGCTCTGGGGCCAACGTCCTGACTTTC
TRBV2	.	TRBJ1-5	.	CASSGGQSNQPQHF	TGTGCCAGCAGTGGGGGGCAGTCGAATCAGCCCCAGCATTTT
TRBV6-4	.	TRBJ2-3	.	CASSEYLRTDTQYF	TGTGCCAGCAGTGAATACCTACGCACAGATACGCAGTATTTT
TRBV27	.	TRBJ1-4	.	CASSSSNLGTNEKLFF	TGTGCCAGCAGTTCTAGCAACCTTGGCACTAATGAAAAACTGTTTTTT
TRBV4-2	.	TRBJ1-3	.	CASSQKGNSLFVSGNTIYF	TGTGCCAGCAGCCAAAAAGGAAACAGCCTCTTCGTCTCTGGAAACACCATATATTTT
TRBV28	.	TRBJ1-5	.	CASSLPVTDQPQHF	TGTGCCAGCAGTTTACCAGTGACTGATCAGCCCCAGCATTTT
TRBV5-8	few	TRBJ2-3	TRBD1	CASSPGTGNTDTQYF	TGTGCCAGCAGCCCCGGGACAGGGAACACAGATACGCAGTATTTT
TRBV18	once	TRBJ1-4	TRBD1	CASSRAGTGEKLFF	TGTGCCAGCTCACGCGCCGGGACAGGGGAAAAACTGTTTTTT
TRBV11-2	.	TRBJ2-2	.	CASSSSLGELFF	TGTGCCAGCAGCTCCTCTCTCGGGGAGCTGTTTTTT
TRBV5-1	.	TRBJ2-7	.	CASSAGRYEQYF	TGCGCCAGCAGTGCAGGGCGCTACGAGCAGTACTTC
TRBV27	.	TRBJ2-2	TRBD1	CASSSQGAMFF	TGTGCCAGCAGTTCACAGGGGGCTATGTTTTTT
TRBV6-6	once	TRBJ2-7	.	CASSWGLLGEQYF	TGTGCCAGCTCTTGGGGCCTTCTCGGGGAGCAGTACTTC
TRBV5-4	.	TRBJ2-7	.	CASSLVLYEQYF	TGTGCCAGCAGCTTGGTACTCTACGAGCAGTACTTC
TRBV4-1	.	TRBJ2-5	TRBD1	CASSRSIPGGQETQYF	TGCGCCAGCAGCCGAAGTATCCCAGGGGGCCAAGAGACCCAGTACTTC
TRBV15	.	TRBJ2-7	.	CAASRAGNSYEQYF	TGTGCCGCCAGCAGGGCAGGCAACTCCTACGAGCAGTACTTC
TRBV7-6	.	TRBJ2-3	TRBD2	CASSPRSGLASDTQYF	TGTGCCAGCAGCCCTAGGTCGGGACTAGCCTCAGATACGCAGTATTTT
TRBV18	.	TRBJ1-1	.	CASSPTAQGLMNTEAFF	TGTGCCAGCTCACCAACGGCACAGGGTCTCATGAACACTGAAGCTTTCTTT
TRBV7-6	.	TRBJ1-2	TRBD1	CASSPGTGGDYGYTF	TGTGCCAGCAGCCCAGGGACAGGGGGTGACTATGGCTACACCTTC
TRBV5-6	.	TRBJ2-3	.	CASGYTGYTDTQYF	TGTGCCAGCGGATATACAGGATACACAGATACGCAGTATTTT
TRBV4-1	.	TRBJ2-1	.	CASSPETGNEQFF	TGCGCCAGCAGCCCCGAGACGGGGAATGAGCAGTTCTTC
TRBV11-2	.	TRBJ2-7	TRBD2	CASSLEKSGGSGEQYF	TGTGCCAGCAGCTTAGAGAAGAGCGGCGGGAGTGGCGAGCAGTACTTC
TRBV19	.	TRBJ1-1	.	CASSGRQVIDTEAFF	TGTGCCAGTAGTGGAAGACAGGTTATCGACACTGAAGCTTTCTTT
TRBV14	.	TRBJ2-5	TRBD1	CASSRMGQTQETQYF	TGTGCCAGCAGCCGGATGGGACAGACACAGGAGACCCAGTACTTC
TRBV7-9	once	TRBJ1-1	TRBD1	CASSADRHEAFF	TGTGCCAGCAGCGCGGACAGGCATGAAGCTTTCTTT
TRBV7-8	.	TRBJ2-5	TRBD2	CASSSMGISGRLGETQYF	TGTGCCAGCAGCTCCATGGGTATTAGCGGGAGACTAGGAGAGACCCAGTACTTC
TRBV6-6	few	TRBJ2-7	TRBD2	CASSPSGRELSEQYF	TGTGCCAGCAGTCCTAGCGGGAGGGAATTGAGCGAGCAGTACTTC
TRBV4-3	.	TRBJ2-3	TRBD2	CASSQDLTSGTDTQYF	TGCGCCAGCAGCCAAGATTTGACTAGCGGCACAGATACGCAGTATTTT
TRBV15	.	TRBJ1-5	TRBD1	CATSRGTGGQPQHF	TGTGCCACCAGCAGGGGGACAGGGGGACAGCCCCAGCATTTT
TRBV2	.	TRBJ1-3	TRBD1	CASSGTGRSGNTIYF	TGTGCCAGCAGTGGGACAGGGCGCTCTGGAAACACCATATATTTT
TRBV27	.	TRBJ2-7	.	CASSGQGSEQYF	TGTGCCAGCAGCGGTCAGGGAAGTGAGCAGTACTTC
TRBV9	.	TRBJ1-1	.	CASSVGNFIQGFSEAFF	TGTGCCAGCAGCGTAGGAAATTTTATTCAGGGGTTCTCTGAAGCTTTCTTT
TRBV29-1	.	TRBJ2-6	TRBD2	CSALRRGVSGANVLTF	TGCAGCGCCTTAAGACGGGGGGTCTCTGGGGCCAACGTCCTGACTTTC
TRBV15	.	TRBJ2-7	.	CATSRPGKGYEQYF	TGTGCCACCAGCAGACCAGGGAAGGGGTACGAGCAGTACTTC
TRBV14	.	TRBJ1-2	TRBD1	CASSRPGTGGYGYTF	TGTGCCAGCAGCCGTCCCGGGACAGGGGGCTATGGCTACACCTTC
TRBV7-9	.	TRBJ2-1	TRBD2	CASSNTRGTSGTYNEQFF	TGTGCCAGCAGCAACACCCGAGGGACTAGCGGGACGTACAATGAGCAGTTCTTC
TRBV5-1	.	TRBJ2-1	.	CASSPTSRDEQFF	TGCGCCAGCAGTCCGACTAGTCGGGATGAGCAGTTCTTC
TRBV10-3	.	TRBJ2-3	TRBD2	CATRAGISTDTQYF	TGTGCCACCCGAGCGGGGATAAGCACAGATACGCAGTATTTT
TRBV6-1	.	TRBJ1-2	TRBD1	CASRGGDRGLGGYTF	TGTGCCAGCAGGGGGGGGGACAGGGGGCTAGGCGGCTACACCTTC
TRBV5-4	.	TRBJ2-5	.	CASSLGGFDEAQYF	TGTGCCAGCAGCTTGGGTGGGTTCGATGAGGCCCAGTACTTC
TRBV4-2	once	TRBJ2-1	.	CASSQARVSEQFF	TGTGCCAGCAGCCAGGCCCGGGTGAGTGAGCAGTTCTTC
TRBV19	.	TRBJ1-4	.	CASRPLQGRTNEKLFF	TGTGCCAGTAGACCCCTACAAGGCAGGACTAATGAAAAACTGTTTTTT
TRBV7-9	.	TRBJ1-1	TRBD1	CASSSPADRDEAFF	TGTGCCAGCAGCTCTCCAGCCGACAGGGACGAAGCTTTCTTT
TRBV7-9	.	TRBJ2-2	.	CASSLGTGNTGELFF	TGTGCCAGCAGCTTAGGAACAGGGAACACCGGGGAGCTGTTTTTT
TRBV10-3	.	TRBJ2-7	TRBD1	CAISPGQGAHRYEQYF	TGTGCCATCAGCCCGGGACAGGGGGCTCATCGTTACGAGCAGTACTTC
TRBV27	few	TRBJ2-4	TRBD1	CASSSATGTKNIQYF	TGTGCCAGCAGTTCTGCGACAGGGACCAAAAACATTCAGTACTTC
TRBV11-2	.	TRBJ2-7	.	CASSLDLGASYEQYF	TGTGCCAGCAGCTTAGATCTGGGGGCTTCCTACGAGCAGTACTTC
TRBV2	.	TRBJ2-7	TRBD1	CASRRTGGYEQYF	TGTGCCAGCAGGAGGACAGGGGGCTACGAGCAGTACTTC
TRBV18	few	TRBJ1-1	TRBD1	CASSPDRGNTEAFF	TGTGCCAGCTCCCCGGACAGGGGGAACACTGAAGCTTTCTTT
TRBV6-1	few	TRBJ1-1	.	CASRGTTTGRTEAFF	TGTGCCAGCAGAGGAACAACCACAGGGCGAACTGAAGCTTTCTTT
TRBV7-9	.	TRBJ2-1	TRBD2	CASRGLAGVGYNEQFF	TGTGCCAGCAGGGGACTAGCGGGAGTTGGGTACAATGAGCAGTTCTTC
TRBV28	few	TRBJ2-5	.	CASSWQPGVRAKGTQETQYF	TGTGCCAGCAGTTGGCAACCAGGGGTAAGGGCCAAGGGCACACAAGAGACCCAGTACTTC